This TCR beta chain was found in a study of T cell changes during pregnancy in multiple sclerosis. The assay was immunoSEQ multiplex PCR, and TCRdb's table has in-frame clones only and misses some. Altogether 40,000 to 45,000 clones are present, 89% being singletons, with the ten largest covering about 1.2%. The CDR3 runs 13 residues. Trimming shortened V by 0 bases and J by 6 bases, and 6 bases separated the two germline ends. CDR1 and CDR2 (germline): MGHRA, YSYEKL. This sequence originates from a female donor with multiple sclerosis, enrolled in a pregnancy study. This rearrangement joins TRBV4-1 to TRBJ1-5; D is undetermined. The material was CD4+ T cells from peripheral blood mononuclear cells, obtained in the first trimester of pregnancy. The CDR3 sequence is CASSQELAQPQHF. For the CDR3, the DNA is TGCGCCAGCAGCCAAGAATTGGCTCAGCCCCAGCATTTT.